The 17 T cell receptor beta chains below all came from one sample that was sequenced in a study of blood T cell repertoires in COVID-19. TCRdb's copy holds only in-frame clones and misses some; the assay was immunoSEQ multiplex PCR. The sample yields over 150,000 clones, more than 85% seen once. The sequenced material came from peripheral blood. The receptors were gathered from a middle-aged man with acute or convalescent COVID-19.

The chain recombines TRBV6-2 or TRBV6-3 with TRBJ2-1; D unresolved. The germline gives CDR1 MNHEY, CDR2 SVGEGT. V was clipped by 7 bases and J by 4 bases, with 14 bases between them. This CDR3 spans 14 amino acids. The CDR3 nucleotides are TGTGCCAGCACCCCCGGTAACCGTTACAATGAGCAGTTCTTC. Residues: CASTPGNRYNEQFF.

This chain links TRBV3-1 (or the pseudogene TRBV3-2) with TRBJ2-2; D possibly corresponds to TRBD1 (5 bases). Trimming removed 6 bases at V and 1 base at J, with 9 bases between. The germline CDR1 and CDR2 sequences are LGHDT and YNNKEL (reference sequence). The CDR3 runs 14 residues. The CDR3 nucleotides read TGTGCCAGCAGACCCGACAGGAACACCGGGGAGCTGTTTTTT. It is translated as CASRPDRNTGELFF.

The chain recombines TRBV19 with TRBJ2-6; D not resolved. The germline gives CDR1 LNHDA, CDR2 SQIVND (reference sequence). The CDR3 spans 15 residues. Trimming left V 6 bases short and J 1 base short, with 10 bases between. The CDR3 loop is CASRAGSSGANVLTF. DNA for the CDR3: TGTGCCAGTAGGGCAGGATCGTCTGGGGCCAACGTCCTGACTTTC.

For the CDR3, the DNA is TGTGCCAGCAGCGTAGAAAGGAGCTCCTATAATTCACCCCTCCACTTT. As protein: CASSVERSSYNSPLHF. The chain links TRBV9 to TRBJ1-6; D not resolved. Germline V CDR1 and CDR2: SGDLS, YYNGEE. The CDR3 runs to 16 residues. The ends were cut back, 0 bases at V and 0 bases at J, with 7 bases in the middle.

The J gene is TRBJ2-5, the V gene TRBV5-1; possible D gene TRBD2, 6 bases. The CDR3 loop spans 16 amino acids. Germline V CDR1 and CDR2: SGHRS, YFSETQ. Trimming stripped 1 base from V and 2 bases from J, with 15 bases between. DNA for the CDR3: TGCGCCAGCAGCTTGCCTAGCGATTTGGGGCAAGAGACCCAGTACTTC. It specifies CASSLPSDLGQETQYF.

This sequence joins TRBV5-1 and TRBJ2-7, with 10 bases lining up with TRBD1. V shed 9 bases, J shed 4 bases, and the junction held 10 bases outside the gene matches. Germline V CDR1 and CDR2: SGHRS, YFSETQ. The CDR3 has 14 residues. CDR3 region: CATRGQGTTYEQYF. Here the CDR3 DNA reads TGCGCCACCAGGGGACAGGGGACTACTTACGAGCAGTACTTC.

The rearrangement links TRBV15 to TRBJ1-1; D gene ambiguous. There are 15 residues in the CDR3. CDR1 and CDR2 from the germline V gene are LNHNV and YYDKDF (reference sequence). With 0 bases removed from V and 1 base from J, the gap between germline ends came to 9 bases. CDR3 nucleotides: TGTGCCACCAGCAGAGAGTGGGCCACGAACACTGAAGCTTTCTTT. This codes for CATSREWATNTEAFF.

In this sample, this clone turned up once. The CDR3 protein is CASSIFWGGEGAFF. Here the CDR3 DNA reads TGTGCCAGTAGTATTTTCTGGGGGGGCGAAGGAGCTTTCTTT. The V gene is TRBV19, the J gene TRBJ1-1, with D perhaps matching TRBD1 (6 bases). CDR1 LNHDA and CDR2 SQIVND come from the germline V gene (reference sequence). The CDR3 covers 14 residues. V was trimmed by 3 bases and J by 10 bases, leaving 18 bases between them.

The V gene is TRBV6-2 or TRBV6-3, the J gene TRBJ2-1, with 7 nucleotides matching TRBD1. The J segment lost 3 bases and the V segment lost 5 bases, leaving 4 bases of the junction unmatched. The CDR3 loop spans 14 amino acids. CDR1 is MNHEY and CDR2 is SVGEGT in the germline V gene. The CDR3 is CASSPDRLYNEQFF. Written as DNA, the CDR3 is TGTGCCAGCAGTCCGGACAGGCTCTACAATGAGCAGTTCTTC.

The CDR3 reads CASSPSNDREDTIYF. The CDR3 DNA sequence: TGTGCCAGCTCACCCAGTAACGACAGGGAGGACACCATATATTTT. The chain combines TRBV18 with TRBJ1-3, with 7 bases lining up with TRBD1. V lost 3 bases to trimming and J lost 8 bases; unmatched junction nucleotides: 10. The germline CDR1 and CDR2 sequences are KGHSH and LQKENI. The CDR3 is 15 amino acids. Full variable domain (remainder filled in from reference TRBV18 and TRBJ1-3): NAGVMQNPRHLVRRRGQEARLRCSPMKGHSHVYWYRQLPEEGLKFMVYLQKENIIDESGMPKERFSAEFPKEGPSILRIQQVVRGDSAAYFCASSPSNDREDTIYFGEGSWLTVV.

This chain links TRBV28 with TRBJ1-5; D gene unclear. Germline V gives CDR1 MDHEN, CDR2 SYDVKM. The CDR3 has 15 residues. V was cut by 2 bases and J by 0 bases, with 8 bases left in between. The CDR3 here is CASSLEAFSNQPQHF. The CDR3 DNA follows: TGTGCCAGCAGTTTAGAGGCGTTTAGCAATCAGCCCCAGCATTTT.

This chain links TRBV18 with TRBJ1-5, with TRBD1 identical over 9 bases. CDR1 and CDR2 (germline): KGHSH, LQKENI. The CDR3 is 15 residues long. V lost 5 bases to trimming and J lost 3 bases; unmatched junction nucleotides: 5. CDR3 bases: TGTGCCAGCTCATGGGACAGGGAGTTCAATCAGCCCCAGCATTTT. Translated, it gives CASSWDREFNQPQHF. Full variable domain (rest looked up from reference TRBV18 and TRBJ1-5): NAGVMQNPRHLVRRRGQEARLRCSPMKGHSHVYWYRQLPEEGLKFMVYLQKENIIDESGMPKERFSAEFPKEGPSILRIQQVVRGDSAAYFCASSWDREFNQPQHFGDGTRLSIL.

This clone was seen once. The genes are TRBV7-9 and TRBJ1-3; D uncertain. V dropped 5 bases and J dropped 7 bases, with 9 bases sitting between them. Germline loops: CDR1 SEHNR, CDR2 FQNEAQ (reference sequence). This CDR3 region has 12 residues. The CDR3 here is CASSERWNTIYF. The CDR3 region has the DNA TGTGCCAGCAGCGAGAGGTGGAACACCATATATTTT.

Only one count was recorded for this clone. The genes are TRBV19 and TRBJ1-1, with a weak D call TRBD1 (6 bases). The CDR3 extends over 15 amino acids. V shed 7 bases and J shed 0 bases, with 15 bases lying between them. Germline lookup yields CDR1 LNHDA and CDR2 SQIVND (reference sequence). The CDR3 loop is CASTVDSHMNTEAFF. DNA of the CDR3: TGTGCCAGTACCGTGGACAGTCACATGAACACTGAAGCTTTCTTT.

The chain employs TRBV10-3 and TRBJ1-1; possible D gene TRBD1, 6 bases. Trimming took off 5 bases at V and 8 bases at J, with 9 bases between the two ends. CDR3 length: 11 residues. Germline CDR1 is ENHRY and CDR2 is SYGVKD. DNA for the CDR3: TGTGCCATCAGTCCCGGGACAGAAGCTTTCTTT. Translation: CAISPGTEAFF.

J is TRBJ1-1 and V is TRBV7-2, with D unresolved. The CDR3 covers 17 residues. Trimming took off 2 bases at V and 0 bases at J, with 16 bases between the two ends. The germline V gene has CDR1 SGHTA and CDR2 FQGNSA. CDR3: CASSLIVGRYMNTEAFF. The CDR3 nucleotides are TGTGCCAGCAGCTTAATCGTCGGCAGGTATATGAACACTGAAGCTTTCTTT.

This chain joins TRBV24-1 and TRBJ2-2; TRBD2 aligns across 9 bases. J lost 2 bases, V lost 5 bases, and 8 bases had no gene match. The CDR3 length is 17 residues. The germline CDR1 and CDR2 sequences are KGHDR and SFDVKD. CDR3: CATSGTGTSPNTGELFF. CDR3 in DNA: TGTGCCACCAGTGGAACCGGGACTAGCCCAAACACCGGGGAGCTGTTTTTT.